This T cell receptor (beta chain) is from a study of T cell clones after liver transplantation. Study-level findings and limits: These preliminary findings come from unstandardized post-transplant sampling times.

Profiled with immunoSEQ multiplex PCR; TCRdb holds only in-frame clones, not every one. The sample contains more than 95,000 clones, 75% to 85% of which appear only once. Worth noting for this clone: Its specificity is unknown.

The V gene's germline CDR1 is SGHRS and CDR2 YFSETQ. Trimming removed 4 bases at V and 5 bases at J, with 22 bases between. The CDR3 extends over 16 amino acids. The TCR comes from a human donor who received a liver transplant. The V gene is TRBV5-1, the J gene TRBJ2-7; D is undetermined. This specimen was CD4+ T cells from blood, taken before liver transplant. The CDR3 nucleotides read TGCGCCAGCAGCCCCCGTGCTGCCGGCCTCGGCGACGAGCAGTACTTC. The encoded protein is CASSPRAAGLGDEQYF.